This entry is about one T cell receptor beta chain. At one end the junction does not follow the germline gene, possibly because of a read error. The data originate from a study of molecular identifiers for immune sequencing clone quantification. The CDR3 consists of 16 residues. TCRdb passed the PCR reads through MiXCR, listing each CDR3 protein once. Of under 600,000 distinct CDR3 sequences in the sample, about a quarter were seen once. The sequence derives from a human donor in good health. Some libraries in this study had Jurkat cell RNA spiked in. Sample: naive CD8+ T cells from blood, with Jurkat cell RNA spiked in. Stated subset: FACS-sorted CD8+CD4-CCR7+CD45RA+ naive T cells. The chain uses TRBV12-3 or TRBV12-4 and TRBJ2-2; D may be TRBD2 (5 bases). In nucleotides, the CDR3 is TGTGCCAGCTCCCCTGTCGGGGTTGCGAACACTGGGGAGCTGTTTTTT. Its protein product is CASSPVGVANTGELFF.